This T cell receptor beta chain originates from a study of cytomegalovirus exposure and HLA in healthy donors. About this clone: As yet, its antigen is unknown.

The PCR made use of 60 Vbeta and 13 Jbeta primers. Repertoires were generated with immunoSEQ multiplex PCR, while TCRdb's copy carries only in-frame clones and drops some. The sample consists of under 150,000 clones, more than 80% of them appearing once. Regarding the study as a whole: The authors confirmed in vitro that three CMV-associated chains were specific for CMV antigens.

The material sequenced was PBMCs. The clonotype comes from a woman aged 25 to 39 in good health and CMV-seropositive.

The CDR3 sequence is CASSGTGGYEKLFF. CDR3 bases: TGTGCCAGCAGTGGGACAGGGGGATACGAAAAACTGTTTTTT. J is TRBJ1-4 and V is TRBV2; TRBD1 matches 10 bases. Germline-derived CDR1 and CDR2 are SNHLY and FYNNEI. The CDR3 covers 14 residues. With 4 bases clipped from V and 8 bases from J, the junction kept 4 bases outside the gene matches.